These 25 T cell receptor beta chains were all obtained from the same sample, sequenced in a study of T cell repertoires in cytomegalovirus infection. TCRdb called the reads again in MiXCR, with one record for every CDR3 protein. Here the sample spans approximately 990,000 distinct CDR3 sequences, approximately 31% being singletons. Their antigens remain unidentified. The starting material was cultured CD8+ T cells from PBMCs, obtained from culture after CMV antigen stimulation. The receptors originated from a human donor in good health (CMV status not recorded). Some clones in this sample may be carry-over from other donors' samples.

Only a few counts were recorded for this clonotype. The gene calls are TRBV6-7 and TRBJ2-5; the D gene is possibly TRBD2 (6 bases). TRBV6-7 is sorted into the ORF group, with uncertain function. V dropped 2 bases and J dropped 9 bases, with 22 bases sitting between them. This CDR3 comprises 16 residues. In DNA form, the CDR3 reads TGTGCCAGCAGTTACCCTTCGATGGGGGGAAAACTGGCCCAGTACTTC. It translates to CASSYPSMGGKLAQYF.

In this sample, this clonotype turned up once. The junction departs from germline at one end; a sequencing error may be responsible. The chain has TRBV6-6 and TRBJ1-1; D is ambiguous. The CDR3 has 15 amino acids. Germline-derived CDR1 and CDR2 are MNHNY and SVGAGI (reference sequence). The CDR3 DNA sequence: TGTGCCAGCAGGTACTCGGCAACTCTGAACACTGAAGCTTTCTTT. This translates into CASRYSATLNTEAFF.

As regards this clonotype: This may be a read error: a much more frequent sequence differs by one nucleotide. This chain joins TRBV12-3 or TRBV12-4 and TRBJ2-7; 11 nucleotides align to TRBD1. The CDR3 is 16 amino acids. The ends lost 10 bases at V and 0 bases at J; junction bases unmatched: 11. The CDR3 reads CANTYRTGGLSYEQYF. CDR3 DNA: TGTGCCAACACCTACCGGACAGGGGGCCTCTCCTACGAGCAGTACTTC.

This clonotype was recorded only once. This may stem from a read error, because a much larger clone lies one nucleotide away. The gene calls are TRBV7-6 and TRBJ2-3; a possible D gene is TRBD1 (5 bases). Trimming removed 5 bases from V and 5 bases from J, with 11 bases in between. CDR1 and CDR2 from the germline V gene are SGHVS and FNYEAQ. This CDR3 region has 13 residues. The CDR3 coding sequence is TGTGCCAGCAGCCACCTAGGGGAAGATACGCAGTATTTT. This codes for CASSHLGEDTQYF. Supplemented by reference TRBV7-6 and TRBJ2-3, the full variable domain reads GAGVSQSPRYKVTKRGQDVALRCDPISGHVSLYWYRQALGQGPEFLTYFNYEAQQDKSGLPNDRFSAERPEGSISTLTIQRTEQRDSAMYRCASSHLGEDTQYFGPGTRLTVL.

The CDR3 is CASYGQGRLWAGANVLTF. CDR3 coding DNA: TGTGCCAGCTACGGACAGGGGAGACTATGGGCTGGGGCCAACGTCCTGACTTTC. The chain is built from TRBV2 and TRBJ2-6, with 9 bases matching TRBD1. CDR3 length equals 18 residues. Per the germline V gene, CDR1 is SNHLY and CDR2 is FYNNEI. V shed 8 bases and J 2 bases; nucleotides not matched to a gene: 13.

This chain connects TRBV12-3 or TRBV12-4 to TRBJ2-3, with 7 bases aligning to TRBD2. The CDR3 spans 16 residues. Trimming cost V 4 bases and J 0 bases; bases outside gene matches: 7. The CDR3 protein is CASSSLLASSTDTQYF. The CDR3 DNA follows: TGTGCCAGCAGTTCCCTACTAGCGTCTAGCACAGATACGCAGTATTTT.

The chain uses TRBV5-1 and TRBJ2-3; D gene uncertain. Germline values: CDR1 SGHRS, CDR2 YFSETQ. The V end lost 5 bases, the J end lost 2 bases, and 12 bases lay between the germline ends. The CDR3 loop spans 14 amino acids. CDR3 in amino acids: CASSDPRSTDTQYF. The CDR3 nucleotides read TGCGCCAGCAGTGACCCCAGGTCCACAGATACGCAGTATTTT. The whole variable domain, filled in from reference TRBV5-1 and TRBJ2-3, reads KAGVTQTPRYLIKTRGQQVTLSCSPISGHRSVSWYQQTPGQGLQFLFEYFSETQRNKGNFPGRFSGRQFSNSRSEMNVSTLELGDSALYLCASSDPRSTDTQYFGPGTRLTVL.

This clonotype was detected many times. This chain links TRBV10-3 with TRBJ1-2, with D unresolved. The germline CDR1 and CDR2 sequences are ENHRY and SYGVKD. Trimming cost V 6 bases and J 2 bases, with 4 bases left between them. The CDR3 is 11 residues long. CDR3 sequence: CAIRQNYGYTF. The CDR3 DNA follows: TGTGCCATCAGACAAAACTATGGCTACACCTTC.

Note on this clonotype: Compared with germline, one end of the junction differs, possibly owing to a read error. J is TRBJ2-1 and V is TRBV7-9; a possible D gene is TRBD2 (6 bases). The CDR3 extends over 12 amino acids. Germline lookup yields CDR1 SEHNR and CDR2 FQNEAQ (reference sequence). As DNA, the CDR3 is TGTGCCAACAGCCCTCAGGGAGGTGAGCAGTTCTTC. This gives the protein CANSPQGGEQFF.

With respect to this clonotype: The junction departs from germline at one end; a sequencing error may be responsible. Written as DNA, the CDR3 is TGTGCCAGCAATTACCCGGCCTTAACCGGGGAGCTGTTTTTT. It translates to CASNYPALTGELFF. The chain is built from TRBV6-2 or TRBV6-3 and TRBJ2-2; D not resolved. The CDR3 extends over 14 amino acids. CDR1 and CDR2 (germline): MNHEY, SVGEGT.

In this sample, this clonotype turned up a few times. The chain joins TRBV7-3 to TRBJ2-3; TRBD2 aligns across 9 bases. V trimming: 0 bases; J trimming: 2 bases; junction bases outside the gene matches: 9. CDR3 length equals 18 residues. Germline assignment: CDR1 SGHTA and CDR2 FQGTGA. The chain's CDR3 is CASSLTGGAGGNTDTQYF. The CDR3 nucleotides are TGTGCCAGCAGCTTAACGGGAGGAGCGGGGGGCAACACAGATACGCAGTATTTT.

Here the CDR3 reads CARRPHAGMNTGELFF. The CDR3 coding sequence is TGTGCCAGGAGACCTCACGCGGGGATGAACACCGGGGAGCTGTTTTTT. This chain uses TRBV11-2 with TRBJ2-2; possible D gene TRBD2, 6 bases. This CDR3 comprises 16 residues. The V gene lost 9 bases and the J gene lost 1 base, with 18 bases spanning the gap. Germline values: CDR1 SGHAT, CDR2 FQNNGV.

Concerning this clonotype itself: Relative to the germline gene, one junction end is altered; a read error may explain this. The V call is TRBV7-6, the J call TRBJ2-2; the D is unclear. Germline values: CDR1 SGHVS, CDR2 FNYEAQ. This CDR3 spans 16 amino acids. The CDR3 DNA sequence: TGTGCTAGCAGCCCCTTGTCTGTGGCCGCGACCGGGGAGCTGTTTTTT. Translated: CASSPLSVAATGELFF.

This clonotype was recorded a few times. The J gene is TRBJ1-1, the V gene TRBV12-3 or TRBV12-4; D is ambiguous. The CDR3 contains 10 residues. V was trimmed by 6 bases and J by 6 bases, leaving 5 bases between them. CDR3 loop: CASSQAEAFF. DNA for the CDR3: TGTGCCAGCAGCCAGGCTGAAGCTTTCTTT.

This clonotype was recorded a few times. The DNA of the CDR3 is TGTGCCAGCAGCCAGAGAGGGGAGGGTGAGACCCAGTACTTC. Translating it yields CASSQRGEGETQYF. The chain links TRBV7-6 to TRBJ2-5; 7 bases match TRBD2. V shed 5 bases and J 5 bases; nucleotides not matched to a gene: 8. Germline loops: CDR1 SGHVS, CDR2 FNYEAQ. The CDR3 runs to 14 residues.

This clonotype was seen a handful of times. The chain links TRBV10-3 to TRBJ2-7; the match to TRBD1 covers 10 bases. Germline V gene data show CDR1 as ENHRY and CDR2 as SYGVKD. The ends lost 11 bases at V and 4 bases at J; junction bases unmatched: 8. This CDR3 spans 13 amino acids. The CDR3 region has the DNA TGTGCCTCCGGGACAGGGGACTCTTACGAGCAGTACGTC. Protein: CASGTGDSYEQYV.

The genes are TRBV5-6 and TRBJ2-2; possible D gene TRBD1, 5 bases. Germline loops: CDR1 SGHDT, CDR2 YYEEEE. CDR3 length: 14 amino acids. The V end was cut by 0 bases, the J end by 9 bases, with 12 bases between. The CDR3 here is CASSLGTSHRELFF. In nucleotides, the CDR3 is TGTGCCAGCAGCTTGGGGACATCGCACCGGGAGCTGTTTTTT.

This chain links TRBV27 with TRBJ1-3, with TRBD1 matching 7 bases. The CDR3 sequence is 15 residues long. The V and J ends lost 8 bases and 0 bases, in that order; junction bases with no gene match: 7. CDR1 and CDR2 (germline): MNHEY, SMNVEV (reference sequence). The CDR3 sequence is CASGTGVLSGNTIYF. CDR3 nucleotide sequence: TGTGCCAGCGGAACAGGGGTCCTCTCTGGAAACACCATATATTTT.

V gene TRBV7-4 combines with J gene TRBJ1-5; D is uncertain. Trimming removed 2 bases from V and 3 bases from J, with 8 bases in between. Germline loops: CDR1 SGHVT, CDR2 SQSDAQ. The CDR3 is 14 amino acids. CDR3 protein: CASSLQEFNQPQHF. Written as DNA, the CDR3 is TGTGCCAGCAGCTTACAGGAGTTCAATCAGCCCCAGCATTTT.

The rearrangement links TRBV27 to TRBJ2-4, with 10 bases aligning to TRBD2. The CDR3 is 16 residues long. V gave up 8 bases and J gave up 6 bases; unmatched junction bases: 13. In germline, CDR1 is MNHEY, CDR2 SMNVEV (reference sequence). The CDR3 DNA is TGTGCCAGCTCTGGCCCTAGCGGGGGAGGGGGAAACATTCAGTACTTC. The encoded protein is CASSGPSGGGGNIQYF.

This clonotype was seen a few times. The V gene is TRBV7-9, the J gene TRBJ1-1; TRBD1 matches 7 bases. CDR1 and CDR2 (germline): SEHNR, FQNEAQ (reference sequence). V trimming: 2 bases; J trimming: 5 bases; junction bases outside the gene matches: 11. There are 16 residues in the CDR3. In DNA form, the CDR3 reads TGTGCCAGCAGCTTACCGAGGGACAGTCGAGGAACTGAAGCTTTCTTT. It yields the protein CASSLPRDSRGTEAFF.

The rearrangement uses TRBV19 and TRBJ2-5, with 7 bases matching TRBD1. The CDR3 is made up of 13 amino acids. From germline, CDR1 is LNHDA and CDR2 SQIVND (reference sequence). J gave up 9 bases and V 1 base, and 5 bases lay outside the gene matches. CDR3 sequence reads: CASSIVPGQPQYF. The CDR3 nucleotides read TGTGCCAGTAGTATAGTTCCGGGACAGCCCCAGTACTTC.

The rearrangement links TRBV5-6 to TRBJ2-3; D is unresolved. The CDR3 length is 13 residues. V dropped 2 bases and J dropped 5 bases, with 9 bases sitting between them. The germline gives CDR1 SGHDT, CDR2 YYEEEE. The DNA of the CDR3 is TGTGCCAGCAGCTTCGTTCCGGGAGATACGCAGTATTTT. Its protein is CASSFVPGDTQYF.

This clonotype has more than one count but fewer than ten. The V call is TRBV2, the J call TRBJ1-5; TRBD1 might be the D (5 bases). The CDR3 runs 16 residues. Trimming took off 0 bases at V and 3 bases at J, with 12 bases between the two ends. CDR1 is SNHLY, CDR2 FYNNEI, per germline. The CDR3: CASSEAPQGPNQPQHF. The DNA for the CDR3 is TGTGCCAGCAGTGAAGCCCCTCAGGGCCCCAATCAGCCCCAGCATTTT. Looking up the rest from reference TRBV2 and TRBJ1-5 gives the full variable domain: EPEVTQTPSHQVTQMGQEVILRCVPISNHLYFYWYRQILGQKVEFLVSFYNNEISEKSEIFDDQFSVERPDGSNFTLKIRSTKLEDSAMYFCASSEAPQGPNQPQHFGDGTRLSIL.

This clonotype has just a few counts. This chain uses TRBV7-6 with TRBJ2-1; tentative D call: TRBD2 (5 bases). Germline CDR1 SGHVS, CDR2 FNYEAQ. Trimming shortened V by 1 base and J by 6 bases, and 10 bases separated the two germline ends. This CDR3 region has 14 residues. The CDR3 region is CASSLVSGPNEQFF. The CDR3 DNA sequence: TGTGCCAGCAGCTTAGTGAGCGGACCCAATGAGCAGTTCTTC.